The clone carrying this TCR beta chain appeared a few times. The antigen remains unidentified. Sequencing used immunoSEQ multiplex PCR; TCRdb keeps in-frame clones, though not all of them. The repertoire holds tens of thousands of clones, with around 63% as singletons. This sample was included in a study of cytotoxic CD8 clonotypes in ibrutinib-treated CLL. Study-level results: Before falling back toward baseline at progression, clonality had risen at the time of ibrutinib response. Patients showed higher baseline clonality than age-matched healthy donors, and it tracked circulating CD8+ T-cell counts.

This clonotype was obtained from a human donor with chronic lymphocytic leukemia. The sample was PBMCs, taken after 24 months of ibrutinib treatment.

As DNA, the CDR3 is TGCGCCAGCAGCTTGGACACCGGGACCTCGGGTGAAGCTTTCTTT. It is translated as CASSLDTGTSGEAFF. The V and J genes are TRBV5-1 and TRBJ1-1; D might be TRBD1 (5 bases). Trimming pared 0 bases from V and 7 bases from J, leaving 16 bases between. The CDR3 totals 15 residues. Germline CDR1 reads SGHRS; CDR2 reads YFSETQ.